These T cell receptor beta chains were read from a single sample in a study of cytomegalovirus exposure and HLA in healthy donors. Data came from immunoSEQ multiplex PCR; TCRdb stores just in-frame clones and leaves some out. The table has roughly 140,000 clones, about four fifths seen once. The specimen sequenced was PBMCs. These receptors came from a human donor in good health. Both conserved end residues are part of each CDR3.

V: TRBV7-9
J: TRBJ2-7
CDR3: CASSPGGSLTYEQYF

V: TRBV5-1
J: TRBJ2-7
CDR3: CASSLAWRGSYEQYF

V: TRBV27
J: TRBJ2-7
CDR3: CASNSGSSYEQYF

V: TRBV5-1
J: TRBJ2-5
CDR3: CASSSSGAGETQYF

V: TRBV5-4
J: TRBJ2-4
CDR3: CASSIRQTPAKNIQYF

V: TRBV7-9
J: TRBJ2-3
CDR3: CASHGTTVSDTQYF

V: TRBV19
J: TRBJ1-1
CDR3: CASGPGITEAFF

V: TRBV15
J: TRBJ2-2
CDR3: CATSRAAGELFF

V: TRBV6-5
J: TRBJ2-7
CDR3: CASRLLAGGRYEQYF

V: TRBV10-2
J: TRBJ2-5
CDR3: CASREPGQETQYF

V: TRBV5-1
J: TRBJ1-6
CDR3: CASSLGQGINSPLHF

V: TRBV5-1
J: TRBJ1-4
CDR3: CASARGPATNEKLFF

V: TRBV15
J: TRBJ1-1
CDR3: CATSRDKGQGKTEAFF

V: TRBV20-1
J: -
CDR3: CSARTGVEQYF

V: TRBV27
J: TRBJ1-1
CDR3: CASRTLNTEAFF

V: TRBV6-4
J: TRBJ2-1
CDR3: CASSVTSGGTYNEQFF

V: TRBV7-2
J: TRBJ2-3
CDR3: CASSLAGGTGTDTQYF

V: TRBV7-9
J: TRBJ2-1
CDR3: CASSSGLAGYNEQFF

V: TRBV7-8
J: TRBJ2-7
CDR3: CASSVGQLSHYEQYF

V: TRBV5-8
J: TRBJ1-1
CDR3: CASSFGTGEAFF

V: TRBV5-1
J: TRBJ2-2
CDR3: CASFWTSPPGELFF

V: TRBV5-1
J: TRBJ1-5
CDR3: CASSLDSSQNQPQHF

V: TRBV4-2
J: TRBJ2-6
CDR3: CASSQVVGVQGATRSGANVLTF

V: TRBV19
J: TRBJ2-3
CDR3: CASSIPTAPTQYF

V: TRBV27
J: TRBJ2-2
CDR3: CASMGVSNTGELFF

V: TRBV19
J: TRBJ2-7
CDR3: CASSPPGTVQYEQYF

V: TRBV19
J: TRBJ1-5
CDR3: CASSMRTATQPQHF

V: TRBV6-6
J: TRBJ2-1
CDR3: CASKASGDNEQFF

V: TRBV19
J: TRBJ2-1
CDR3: CASSIALAGVRNEQFF

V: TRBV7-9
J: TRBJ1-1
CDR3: CASSLLASEAFF

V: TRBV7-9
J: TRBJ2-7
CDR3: CSSSRTGDEQYF

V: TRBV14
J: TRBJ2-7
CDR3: CASSLAPPPYEQYF

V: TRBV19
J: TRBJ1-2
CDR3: CASSINREGGYTF

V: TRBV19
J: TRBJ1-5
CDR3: CASSMLGSPGEERQPQHF

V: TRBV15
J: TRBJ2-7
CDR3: CATSRGPLAGGREQYF

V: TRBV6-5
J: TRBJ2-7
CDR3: CASSYSASVYEQYF

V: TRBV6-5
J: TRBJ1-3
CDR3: CASSLGGAGGNTIYF

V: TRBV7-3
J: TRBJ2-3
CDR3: CASKPTAAQDTQYF

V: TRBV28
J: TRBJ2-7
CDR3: CAPQGSYEQYF

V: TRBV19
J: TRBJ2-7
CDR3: CASSMGDYSYEQYF

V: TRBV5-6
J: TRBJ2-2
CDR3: CASSRDRVGAGELFF

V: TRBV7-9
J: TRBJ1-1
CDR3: CASSLKSGTDEAFF

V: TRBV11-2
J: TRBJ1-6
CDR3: CASSLPDSPLHF

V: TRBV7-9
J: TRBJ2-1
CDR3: CASSLESTGHEQFF

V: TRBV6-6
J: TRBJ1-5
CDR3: CASSYDRDSNQPQHF

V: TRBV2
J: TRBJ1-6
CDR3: CASSVRVGNSPLHF